These T cell receptor beta chains were read from a single sample in a study of shared clonotypes between healthy human individuals. Produced via immunoSEQ multiplex PCR; TCRdb's table is partial and in-frame only. The sample carries about 710,000 clones, 55% to 85% recorded once. Sequencing was carried out using memory CD4+ T cells sorted from blood. All receptors derive from a woman aged 25-40 years in good health. The CDR3 runs from the conserved cysteine through the conserved F or W. D genes are given only for firm matches. Size tells how often a clone was seen (once, few, many) or the class of an expanded clone, and some rows leave it out.

clone size: -
V gene: TRBV27
D gene: -
J gene: TRBJ1-1
CDR3 protein: CASRMRQGLNTEAFF
CDR3 DNA: TGTGCCAGCAGAATGCGGCAGGGGTTGAACACTGAAGCTTTCTTT

clone size: once
V gene: TRBV2
D gene: -
J gene: TRBJ1-2
CDR3 protein: CASSEEWRTTDGYTF
CDR3 DNA: TGTGCCAGCAGTGAAGAGTGGAGGACAACGGATGGCTACACCTTC

clone size: -
V gene: TRBV12-5
D gene: -
J gene: TRBJ2-7
CDR3 protein: CASASILTPRASYEQYF
CDR3 DNA: TGTGCTAGTGCTTCCATCCTCACTCCCAGGGCCTCGTACGAGCAGTACTTC

clone size: -
V gene: TRBV20-1
D gene: -
J gene: TRBJ1-6
CDR3 protein: CSASYSPLHF
CDR3 DNA: TGCAGTGCTTCCTATTCACCCCTCCACTTT

clone size: once
V gene: TRBV15
D gene: TRBD2
J gene: TRBJ2-7
CDR3 protein: CATSTGLAAYGGYEQYF
CDR3 DNA: TGTGCCACCTCTACGGGACTAGCGGCCTATGGGGGGTACGAGCAGTACTTC

clone size: -
V gene: TRBV5-4
D gene: -
J gene: TRBJ2-2
CDR3 protein: CASSLVRGYYTGELFF
CDR3 DNA: TGTGCCAGCAGCTTGGTCCGCGGTTACTACACCGGGGAGCTGTTTTTT

clone size: -
V gene: TRBV25-1
D gene: TRBD1
J gene: TRBJ1-2
CDR3 protein: CASTHEKGGGYTF
CDR3 DNA: TGTGCCAGCACCCACGAAAAAGGGGGCGGCTACACCTTC

clone size: -
V gene: TRBV5-1
D gene: -
J gene: TRBJ1-1
CDR3 protein: CASSKDWSENTEAFF
CDR3 DNA: TGCGCCAGCAGCAAAGACTGGTCAGAGAACACTGAAGCTTTCTTT

clone size: few
V gene: TRBV6-5
D gene: -
J gene: TRBJ2-1
CDR3 protein: CASSYSWAASYNEQFF
CDR3 DNA: TGTGCCAGCAGTTACTCTTGGGCAGCCTCCTACAATGAGCAGTTCTTC

clone size: -
V gene: TRBV15
D gene: -
J gene: TRBJ2-6
CDR3 protein: CATSRSQGLGANVLTF
CDR3 DNA: TGTGCCACCAGCAGAAGCCAGGGGCTAGGGGCCAACGTCCTGACTTTC

clone size: -
V gene: TRBV5-1
D gene: TRBD2
J gene: TRBJ2-7
CDR3 protein: CARPRGGRGHEQYF
CDR3 DNA: TGCGCCAGACCCCGGGGAGGGCGCGGCCACGAGCAGTACTTC

clone size: -
V gene: TRBV27
D gene: -
J gene: TRBJ1-6
CDR3 protein: CASSLLGENSPLHF
CDR3 DNA: TGTGCCAGCAGTTTATTGGGGGAGAATTCACCCCTCCACTTT

clone size: few
V gene: TRBV28
D gene: -
J gene: TRBJ1-4
CDR3 protein: CASSSGATNEKLFF
CDR3 DNA: TGTGCCAGCAGTTCAGGAGCAACTAATGAAAAACTGTTTTTT

clone size: -
V gene: TRBV28
D gene: -
J gene: TRBJ2-6
CDR3 protein: CASSRSGANVLTF
CDR3 DNA: TGTGCCAGCAGCCGCTCTGGGGCCAACGTCCTGACTTTC

clone size: -
V gene: TRBV6-1
D gene: -
J gene: TRBJ1-3
CDR3 protein: CASRKDRSSGNTIYF
CDR3 DNA: TGTGCCAGCAGGAAAGATAGGAGCTCTGGAAACACCATATATTTT

clone size: -
V gene: TRBV5-4
D gene: TRBD2
J gene: TRBJ2-7
CDR3 protein: CASSLGTSGRLGNEQYF
CDR3 DNA: TGTGCCAGCAGCTTGGGGACTAGCGGTAGGCTTGGAAACGAGCAGTACTTC

clone size: once
V gene: TRBV28
D gene: -
J gene: TRBJ2-5
CDR3 protein: CASSPTQARRETQYF
CDR3 DNA: TGTGCCAGCAGCCCCACACAGGCCCGGCGGGAGACCCAGTACTTC

clone size: -
V gene: TRBV5-1
D gene: -
J gene: TRBJ2-3
CDR3 protein: CASSLRAIAGTDTQYF
CDR3 DNA: TGCGCCAGCAGCTTGCGGGCGATAGCCGGCACAGATACGCAGTATTTT

clone size: -
V gene: TRBV9
D gene: -
J gene: TRBJ1-5
CDR3 protein: CASSTGGLNQPQHF
CDR3 DNA: TGTGCCAGCAGCACCGGGGGCCTTAATCAGCCCCAGCATTTT

clone size: few
V gene: TRBV2
D gene: TRBD1
J gene: TRBJ1-2
CDR3 protein: CASSQVDTGVSYGYTF
CDR3 DNA: TGTGCCAGCTCCCAAGTTGATACAGGGGTGAGCTATGGCTACACCTTC

clone size: -
V gene: TRBV7-9
D gene: -
J gene: TRBJ1-2
CDR3 protein: CASSLTQGTQRGYTF
CDR3 DNA: TGTGCCAGCAGCTTAACACAGGGAACCCAAAGAGGCTACACCTTC

clone size: -
V gene: TRBV9
D gene: TRBD2
J gene: TRBJ2-2
CDR3 protein: CASSVSAGRGTGELFF
CDR3 DNA: TGTGCCAGCAGCGTTTCAGCGGGAAGGGGCACCGGGGAGCTGTTTTTT

clone size: few
V gene: TRBV5-4
D gene: TRBD1
J gene: TRBJ2-7
CDR3 protein: CASSSGQAPGGQYF
CDR3 DNA: TGTGCCAGCAGCTCGGGACAGGCGCCCGGGGGGCAGTACTTC

clone size: -
V gene: TRBV18
D gene: TRBD1
J gene: TRBJ2-7
CDR3 protein: CASSQNRDRGTHEQYF
CDR3 DNA: TGTGCCAGCTCCCAGAACCGGGACAGGGGTACACACGAGCAGTACTTC

clone size: few
V gene: TRBV7-6
D gene: -
J gene: TRBJ1-1
CDR3 protein: CASSTGSATEAFF
CDR3 DNA: TGTGCCAGCAGCACAGGGAGTGCCACTGAAGCTTTCTTT

clone size: -
V gene: TRBV5-1
D gene: TRBD2
J gene: TRBJ2-7
CDR3 protein: CASSWSTSGRAGEQYF
CDR3 DNA: TGCGCCAGCAGCTGGTCGACTAGCGGGAGGGCCGGCGAGCAGTACTTC

clone size: -
V gene: TRBV7-2
D gene: -
J gene: TRBJ2-2
CDR3 protein: CASSRRTNQNTGELFF
CDR3 DNA: TGTGCCAGCAGCAGAAGGACGAATCAGAACACCGGGGAGCTGTTTTTT

clone size: -
V gene: TRBV6-1
D gene: -
J gene: TRBJ1-5
CDR3 protein: CASSDWGLGQPQHF
CDR3 DNA: TGTGCCAGCAGTGATTGGGGGCTCGGGCAGCCCCAGCATTTT

clone size: -
V gene: TRBV7-9
D gene: -
J gene: TRBJ2-3
CDR3 protein: CASSLGGYTDTQYF
CDR3 DNA: TGTGCCAGCAGCTTAGGAGGGTACACAGATACGCAGTATTTT

clone size: many
V gene: TRBV25-1
D gene: -
J gene: TRBJ1-3
CDR3 protein: CAISRTVNTIYF
CDR3 DNA: TGTGCCATTTCACGGACGGTAAACACCATATATTTT

clone size: -
V gene: TRBV11-2
D gene: -
J gene: TRBJ2-3
CDR3 protein: CASSLAGGQYF
CDR3 DNA: TGTGCCAGCAGCTTAGCCGGAGGGCAGTATTTT

clone size: -
V gene: TRBV5-4
D gene: TRBD1
J gene: TRBJ2-7
CDR3 protein: CATSPNRDREREQYF
CDR3 DNA: TGTGCCACCAGCCCCAACCGGGACAGGGAGCGGGAGCAGTACTTC

clone size: few
V gene: TRBV18
D gene: -
J gene: TRBJ2-1
CDR3 protein: CASSPQDEQFF
CDR3 DNA: TGTGCCAGCTCACCACAGGATGAGCAGTTCTTC

clone size: many
V gene: TRBV6-1
D gene: -
J gene: TRBJ2-1
CDR3 protein: CACGFSGNNEQFF
CDR3 DNA: TGTGCGTGCGGGTTTTCGGGAAACAATGAGCAGTTCTTC

clone size: -
V gene: TRBV28
D gene: TRBD1
J gene: TRBJ2-7
CDR3 protein: CASSLGTGASFYEQYF
CDR3 DNA: TGTGCCAGCAGTTTAGGGACAGGGGCCAGTTTCTACGAGCAGTACTTC

clone size: -
V gene: TRBV7-8
D gene: -
J gene: TRBJ2-1
CDR3 protein: CASSINEQFF
CDR3 DNA: TGTGCCAGCAGTATAAATGAGCAGTTCTTC

clone size: once
V gene: TRBV30
D gene: -
J gene: TRBJ1-3
CDR3 protein: CAWSGTNTIYF
CDR3 DNA: TGTGCCTGGAGTGGAACGAACACCATATATTTT

clone size: -
V gene: TRBV27
D gene: -
J gene: TRBJ2-2
CDR3 protein: CASRLKALGAGELFF
CDR3 DNA: TGTGCCAGCAGACTAAAAGCTCTCGGGGCCGGGGAGCTGTTTTTT

clone size: -
V gene: TRBV19
D gene: TRBD2
J gene: TRBJ2-7
CDR3 protein: CASSRATSGLYEQYF
CDR3 DNA: TGTGCCAGTAGCCGAGCGACTAGCGGTCTCTACGAGCAGTACTTC

clone size: -
V gene: TRBV27
D gene: -
J gene: TRBJ2-6
CDR3 protein: CASSPQVGANVLTF
CDR3 DNA: TGTGCCAGCAGTCCTCAGGTTGGGGCCAACGTCCTGACTTTC

clone size: -
V gene: TRBV7-9
D gene: TRBD1
J gene: TRBJ1-1
CDR3 protein: CASSFWTGGTEAFF
CDR3 DNA: TGTGCCAGCAGCTTTTGGACAGGGGGCACTGAAGCTTTCTTT

clone size: -
V gene: TRBV19
D gene: -
J gene: TRBJ2-1
CDR3 protein: CASSTPGLDYNEQFF
CDR3 DNA: TGTGCCAGTAGTACTCCGGGACTCGACTACAATGAGCAGTTCTTC

clone size: -
V gene: TRBV14
D gene: -
J gene: TRBJ2-5
CDR3 protein: CASSHLAGKEIQYF
CDR3 DNA: TGTGCCAGCAGCCACCTGGCGGGAAAAGAGATCCAGTACTTC

clone size: -
V gene: TRBV19
D gene: -
J gene: TRBJ2-4
CDR3 protein: CASLSAGSKNIQYF
CDR3 DNA: TGTGCCAGCCTCAGTGCCGGGTCCAAAAACATTCAGTACTTC

clone size: few
V gene: TRBV18
D gene: TRBD1
J gene: TRBJ2-5
CDR3 protein: CASSPGTAEETQYF
CDR3 DNA: TGTGCCAGCTCACCCGGGACAGCCGAAGAGACCCAGTACTTC

clone size: -
V gene: TRBV7-9
D gene: -
J gene: TRBJ1-1
CDR3 protein: CASSFSGHTEAFF
CDR3 DNA: TGTGCCAGCAGCTTTTCGGGGCACACTGAAGCTTTCTTT

clone size: -
V gene: TRBV28
D gene: TRBD2
J gene: TRBJ2-7
CDR3 protein: CASSTSAKHF
CDR3 DNA: TGTGCCAGCAGTACTAGCGCGAAACACTTC

clone size: -
V gene: TRBV19
D gene: TRBD1
J gene: TRBJ1-1
CDR3 protein: CASSPQAIGRDRGTEAFF
CDR3 DNA: TGTGCCAGTAGTCCCCAGGCCATTGGCCGTGACAGGGGAACTGAAGCTTTCTTT

clone size: few
V gene: TRBV5-5
D gene: TRBD1
J gene: TRBJ2-7
CDR3 protein: CASSLFSGQGGKRQYF
CDR3 DNA: TGTGCCAGCAGCTTGTTTTCGGGACAGGGTGGTAAAAGGCAGTACTTC

clone size: -
V gene: TRBV2
D gene: -
J gene: TRBJ2-7
CDR3 protein: CASSEGQARVEQYF
CDR3 DNA: TGTGCCAGCAGTGAAGGGCAGGCCAGGGTCGAGCAGTACTTC

clone size: -
V gene: TRBV29-1
D gene: -
J gene: TRBJ2-7
CDR3 protein: CSVWGASGTYEQYF
CDR3 DNA: TGCAGCGTTTGGGGGGCTAGCGGAACCTACGAGCAGTACTTC

clone size: -
V gene: TRBV7-6
D gene: TRBD1
J gene: TRBJ1-2
CDR3 protein: CASSLWTGGGYTF
CDR3 DNA: TGTGCCAGCAGCTTATGGACAGGCGGTGGCTACACCTTC

clone size: -
V gene: TRBV27
D gene: TRBD1
J gene: TRBJ1-2
CDR3 protein: CASRQGALQDGYTF
CDR3 DNA: TGTGCCAGCAGGCAGGGGGCATTACAGGATGGCTACACCTTC

clone size: once
V gene: TRBV2
D gene: TRBD1
J gene: TRBJ2-7
CDR3 protein: CATGTVFSYEQYF
CDR3 DNA: TGTGCCACCGGGACAGTCTTTTCCTACGAGCAGTACTTC

clone size: -
V gene: TRBV30
D gene: TRBD2
J gene: TRBJ2-3
CDR3 protein: CAWNTFGDYRTTDTQYF
CDR3 DNA: TGTGCCTGGAATACTTTCGGGGACTATAGAACAACAGATACGCAGTATTTT